A selection of T cell receptor beta chains follows, all from one sample in a study of blood T cell repertoires in COVID-19. The protocol was immunoSEQ multiplex PCR, while the TCRdb copy is restricted to in-frame clones and leaves out a portion. Of 200,000 to 250,000 clones listed, roughly 80% are singletons. Sequenced input: peripheral blood. The source is a woman older than 75 with active or convalescent COVID-19. CDR3s include the opening cysteine and the closing phenylalanine or tryptophan. The D gene is left open where the match is weak. Not all rows give a size; the values are once, few, many and, for expanded clones, a class.

J gene	D gene	V gene	clone size	CDR3 DNA	CDR3 protein
TRBJ1-2	TRBD1	TRBV5-6	NA	TGTGCCAGCAGCTTGAACAGGGGAGGTGGCTACACCTTC	CASSLNRGGGYTF
TRBJ2-3	TRBD2	TRBV30	NA	TGTGCCTGGAGCCCCGGGACTAGCGGGTTCACAGATACGCAGTATTTT	CAWSPGTSGFTDTQYF
TRBJ1-4	NA	TRBV4-3	NA	TGCGCCAGCAGCCAAGAAGCTCTGGGAGAGGACAGAACGAGAACTAATGAAAAACTGTTTTTT	CASSQEALGEDRTRTNEKLFF
TRBJ1-6	NA	TRBV6-5	NA	TGTCCATGGGGGCAGGGTGGGTCACCCCTCCACTTT	CPWGQGGSPLHF
TRBJ1-4	NA	TRBV7-9	NA	TGTGCCAGCAGAAGACAGGCAACTAATGAAAAACTGTTTTTT	CASRRQATNEKLFF
TRBJ1-2	TRBD1	TRBV6-6	NA	TGTGCCAGCAGTTTTGACAGGGGTGGCTACACCTTC	CASSFDRGGYTF
TRBJ1-1	TRBD1	TRBV4-1	once	TGCGCCAGCAGCCCAGCGGACAGGGTTACTGAAGCTTTCTTT	CASSPADRVTEAFF
TRBJ2-7	NA	TRBV30	once	TGTGCCTGGAATGGAGGATCAGCCTACGAGCAGTACTTC	CAWNGGSAYEQYF
TRBJ2-1	TRBD2	TRBV6-4	NA	TGTGCCAGACCTGGACTAGCGGGAGGGCGGAAGGGGGACAATGAGCAGTTCTTC	CARPGLAGGRKGDNEQFF
TRBJ2-1	TRBD1	TRBV7-9	NA	TGTGCCAGCAGCTCCCCCGACAGGGCCCTAGAGGATGAGCAGTTCTTC	CASSSPDRALEDEQFF
TRBJ1-2	NA	TRBV27	NA	TGTGCCAGCAGTTTATGGGGGCGAGCAGGAGGCTACACCTTC	CASSLWGRAGGYTF
TRBJ1-1	NA	TRBV4-3	NA	TGCGCCAGCAGCCAGGGCGCGGGGTTAGGTTTGAACACTGAAGCTTTCTTT	CASSQGAGLGLNTEAFF
TRBJ1-2	TRBD1	TRBV18	NA	TGTGCCAGCTCACAAGGACAGGGCTATGGCTACACCTTC	CASSQGQGYGYTF
TRBJ2-1	TRBD1	TRBV11-2	NA	TGTGCCAGCAGACCGACAGGGAGCTCCTACAATGAGCAGTTCTTC	CASRPTGSSYNEQFF
TRBJ2-1	TRBD2	TRBV2	NA	TGTGCCAGCAGAGTCATGGCGGGGGGGCCGGATGAGCAGTTCTTC	CASRVMAGGPDEQFF
TRBJ2-7	NA	TRBV5-6	NA	TGTGCCAGCAGCTTGGCCTTTTACGAGCAGTACTTC	CASSLAFYEQYF
TRBJ1-1	NA	TRBV28	NA	TGTGCCAGCAGTCTTTTTGGTCAGGGGAGCTCGTACACTGAAGCTTTCTTT	CASSLFGQGSSYTEAFF
TRBJ1-6	TRBD1	TRBV29-1	NA	TGCAGCGTCGTGACAGGGAAAAATTCACCCCTCCACTTT	CSVVTGKNSPLHF
TRBJ2-1	TRBD2	TRBV10-3	NA	TGTGCCATCAATTCGGCGGGAGTACCCTACAATGAGCAGTTCTTC	CAINSAGVPYNEQFF
TRBJ2-7	TRBD2	TRBV4-1	NA	TGCGCCAGCAGCCAAGGACTAGCGGGAGTAGCTCGGGGGGAGCAGTACTTC	CASSQGLAGVARGEQYF
TRBJ1-2	TRBD1	TRBV5-1	NA	TGCGCCAGCAGCTTGGTGGTTTTAGGGGGCTCGACGGGCTATGGCTACACCTTC	CASSLVVLGGSTGYGYTF
TRBJ1-2	NA	TRBV29-1	NA	TGCAGCGTTTTTTTAGTTTCTAACTATGGCTACACCTTC	CSVFLVSNYGYTF
TRBJ2-2	NA	TRBV18	few	TGTGCCAGCTCACCAAAACAGAGCAACACCGGGGAGCTGTTTTTT	CASSPKQSNTGELFF
TRBJ1-6	NA	TRBV7-2	NA	TGTGCCAGCAGCTTAGTTGGGAGCACTTTCTATAATTCACCCCTCCACTTT	CASSLVGSTFYNSPLHF
TRBJ1-2	TRBD1	TRBV19	once	TGTGCCAGTACCATGTTCCGGGACAGGGGATTGGGCTATGGCTACACCTTC	CASTMFRDRGLGYGYTF
TRBJ2-1	TRBD2	TRBV6-1	NA	TGTGCCAGCAGTGACCCGGGACTAGCGTTCAATGAGCAGTTCTTC	CASSDPGLAFNEQFF
TRBJ1-3	NA	TRBV15	NA	TGTGCCACCGCCTCAGGGGAGGGGGCTGGAAACACCATATATTTT	CATASGEGAGNTIYF
TRBJ2-7	TRBD1	TRBV6-5	NA	TGTGCCAGCAGTTACGCGTCAGACAGGGGCGAGCAGTACTTC	CASSYASDRGEQYF
TRBJ1-2	NA	TRBV6-2/TRBV6-3	NA	TGTGCCAGCAGTTACTCAGTGGGGTCAGGGGAAGGCTACACCTTC	CASSYSVGSGEGYTF
TRBJ2-7	NA	TRBV7-2	once	TGTGCCAGCAGCTTCGTCACCGGGACTGCCTACGAGCAGTACTTC	CASSFVTGTAYEQYF
TRBJ2-5	NA	TRBV5-1	NA	TGCGCCAGCACAGAGGGAGACCAAGAGACCCAGTACTTC	CASTEGDQETQYF
TRBJ1-5	NA	TRBV4-1	NA	TGCGCCAGCAGCCAAGAAGCAGGACTTAATCAGCCCCAGCATTTT	CASSQEAGLNQPQHF
TRBJ2-7	NA	TRBV12-3/TRBV12-4	NA	TGTGCCAGCTCACGAGGCTACGAGCAGTACTTC	CASSRGYEQYF
TRBJ2-3	NA	TRBV5-5	NA	TGTGCCAGCAGCACAGGGACATCCACAGATACGCAGTATTTT	CASSTGTSTDTQYF
TRBJ2-1	TRBD2	TRBV5-1	once	TGCGCCAGCAGCCCCGGAACTAGCGGGAGGTACAATGAGCAGTTCTTC	CASSPGTSGRYNEQFF
TRBJ1-5	TRBD1	TRBV18	NA	TGTGCCAGCTCAGCTGGACAGGGAGAATGGCAGCCCCAGCATTTT	CASSAGQGEWQPQHF